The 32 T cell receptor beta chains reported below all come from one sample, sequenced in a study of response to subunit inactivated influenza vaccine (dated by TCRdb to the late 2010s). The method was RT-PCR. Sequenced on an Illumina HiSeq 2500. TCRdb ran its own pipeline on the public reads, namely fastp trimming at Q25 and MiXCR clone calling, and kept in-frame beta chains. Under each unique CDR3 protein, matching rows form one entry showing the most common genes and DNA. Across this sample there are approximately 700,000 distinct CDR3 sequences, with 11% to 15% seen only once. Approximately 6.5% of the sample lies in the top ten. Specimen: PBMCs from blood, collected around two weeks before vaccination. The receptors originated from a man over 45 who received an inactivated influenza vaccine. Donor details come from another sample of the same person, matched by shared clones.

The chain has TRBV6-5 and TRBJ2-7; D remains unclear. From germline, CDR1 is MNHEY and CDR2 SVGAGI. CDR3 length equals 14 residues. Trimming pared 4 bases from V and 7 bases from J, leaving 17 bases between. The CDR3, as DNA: TGTGCCAGCAGTTCGACATTCCCTGAGGTGGAGCAGTACTTC. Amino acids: CASSSTFPEVEQYF.

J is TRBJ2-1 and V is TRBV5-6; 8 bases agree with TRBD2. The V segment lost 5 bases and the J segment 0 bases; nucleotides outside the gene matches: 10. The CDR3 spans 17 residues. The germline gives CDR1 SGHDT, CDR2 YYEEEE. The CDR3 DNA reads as TGTGCCAGCAGGAATTCACTAGCGGCCCTCTCCTACAATGAGCAGTTCTTC. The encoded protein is CASRNSLAALSYNEQFF.

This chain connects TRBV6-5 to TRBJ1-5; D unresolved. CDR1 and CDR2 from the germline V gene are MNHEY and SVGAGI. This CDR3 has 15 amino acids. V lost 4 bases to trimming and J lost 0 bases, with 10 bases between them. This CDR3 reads CASSSQPDSNQPQHF. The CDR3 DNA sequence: TGTGCCAGCAGTTCCCAGCCGGATAGCAATCAGCCCCAGCATTTT.

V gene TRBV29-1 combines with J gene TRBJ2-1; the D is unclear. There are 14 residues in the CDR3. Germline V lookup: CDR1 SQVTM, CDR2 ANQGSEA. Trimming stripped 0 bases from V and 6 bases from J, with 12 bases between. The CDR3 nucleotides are TGCAGCGTTGAAGAGGCAGAGAGGAGCAATGAGCAGTTCTTC. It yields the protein CSVEEAERSNEQFF.

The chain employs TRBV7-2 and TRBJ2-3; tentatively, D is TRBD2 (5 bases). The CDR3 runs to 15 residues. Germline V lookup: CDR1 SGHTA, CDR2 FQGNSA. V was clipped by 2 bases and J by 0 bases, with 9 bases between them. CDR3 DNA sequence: TGTGCCAGCAGCTTACTAGCCCGGAGCACAGATACGCAGTATTTT. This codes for CASSLLARSTDTQYF.

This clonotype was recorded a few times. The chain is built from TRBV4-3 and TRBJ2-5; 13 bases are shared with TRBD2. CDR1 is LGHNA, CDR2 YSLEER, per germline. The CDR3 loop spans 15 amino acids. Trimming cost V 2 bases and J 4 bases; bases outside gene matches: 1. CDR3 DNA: TGCGCCAGCAGCCAAAGACTAGCGGGAGGAGAGACCCAGTACTTC. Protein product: CASSQRLAGGETQYF.

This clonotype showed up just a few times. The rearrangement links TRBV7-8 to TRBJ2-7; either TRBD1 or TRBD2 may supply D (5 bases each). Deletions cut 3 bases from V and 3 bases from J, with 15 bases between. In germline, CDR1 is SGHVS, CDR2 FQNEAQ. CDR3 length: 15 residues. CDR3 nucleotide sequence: TGTGCCAGCAGCTTGGGGGATAGGGCGGTCTACGAGCAGTACTTC. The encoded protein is CASSLGDRAVYEQYF.

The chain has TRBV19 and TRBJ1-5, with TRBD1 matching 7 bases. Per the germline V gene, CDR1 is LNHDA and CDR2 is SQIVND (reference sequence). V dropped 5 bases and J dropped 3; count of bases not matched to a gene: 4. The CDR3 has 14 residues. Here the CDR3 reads CASSDTGANQPQHF. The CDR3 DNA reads TGTGCCAGTAGTGATACAGGGGCCAATCAGCCCCAGCATTTT.

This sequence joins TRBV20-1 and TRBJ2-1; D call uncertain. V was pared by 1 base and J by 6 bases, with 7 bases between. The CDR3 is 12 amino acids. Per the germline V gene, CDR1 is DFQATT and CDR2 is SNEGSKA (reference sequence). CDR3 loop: CSARGGLNEQFF. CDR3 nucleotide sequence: TGCAGTGCTAGAGGGGGTCTCAATGAGCAGTTCTTC.

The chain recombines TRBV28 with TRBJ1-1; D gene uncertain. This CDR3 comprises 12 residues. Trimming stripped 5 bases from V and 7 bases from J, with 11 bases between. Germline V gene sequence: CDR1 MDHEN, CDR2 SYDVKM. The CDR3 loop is CASSPPGNEAFF. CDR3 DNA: TGTGCCAGCAGTCCCCCCGGGAATGAAGCTTTCTTT.

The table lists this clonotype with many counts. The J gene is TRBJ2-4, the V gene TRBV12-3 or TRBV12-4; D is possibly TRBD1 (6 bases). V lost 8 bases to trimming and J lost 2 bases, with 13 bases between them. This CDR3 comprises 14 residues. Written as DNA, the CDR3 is TGTGCCAGCGCTCCAGGGGTTACCAAAAACATTCAGTACTTC. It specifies CASAPGVTKNIQYF.

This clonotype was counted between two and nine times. CDR3 loop: CAWSADRVILGTEAFF. For the CDR3, the DNA is TGTGCCTGGAGTGCGGACCGGGTAATCTTGGGCACTGAAGCTTTCTTT. This chain links TRBV30 with TRBJ1-1; D call uncertain. Germline V gives CDR1 GTSNPN, CDR2 SVGIG (reference sequence). The V end lost 1 base, the J end lost 4 bases, and 19 bases lay between the germline ends. The CDR3 loop spans 16 amino acids.

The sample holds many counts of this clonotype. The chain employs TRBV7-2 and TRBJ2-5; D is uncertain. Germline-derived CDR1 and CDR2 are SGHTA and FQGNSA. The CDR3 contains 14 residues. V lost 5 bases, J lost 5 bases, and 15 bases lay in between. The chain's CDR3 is CASSKTPLGETQYF. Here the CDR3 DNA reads TGTGCCAGCAGCAAGACACCCCTCGGGGAGACCCAGTACTTC.

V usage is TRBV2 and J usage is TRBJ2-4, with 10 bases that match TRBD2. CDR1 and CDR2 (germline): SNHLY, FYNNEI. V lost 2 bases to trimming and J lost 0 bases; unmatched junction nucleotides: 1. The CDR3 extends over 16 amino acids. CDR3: CASSESGGGAKNIQYF. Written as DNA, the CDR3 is TGTGCCAGCAGTGAAAGCGGGGGGGGAGCCAAAAACATTCAGTACTTC. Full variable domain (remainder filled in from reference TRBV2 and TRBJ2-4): EPEVTQTPSHQVTQMGQEVILRCVPISNHLYFYWYRQILGQKVEFLVSFYNNEISEKSEIFDDQFSVERPDGSNFTLKIRSTKLEDSAMYFCASSESGGGAKNIQYFGAGTRLSVL.

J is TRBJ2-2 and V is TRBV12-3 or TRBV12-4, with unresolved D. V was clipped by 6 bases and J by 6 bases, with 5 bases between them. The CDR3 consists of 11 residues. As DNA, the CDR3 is TGTGCCAGCAGGTCATCCGGGGAGCTGTTTTTT. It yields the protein CASRSSGELFF.

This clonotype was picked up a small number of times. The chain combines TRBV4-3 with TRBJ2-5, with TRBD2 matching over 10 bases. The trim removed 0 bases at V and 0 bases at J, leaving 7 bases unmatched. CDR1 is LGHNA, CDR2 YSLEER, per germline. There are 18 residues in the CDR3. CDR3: CASSQEASGGPYQETQYF. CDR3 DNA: TGCGCCAGCAGCCAAGAGGCTAGCGGGGGACCGTACCAAGAGACCCAGTACTTC.

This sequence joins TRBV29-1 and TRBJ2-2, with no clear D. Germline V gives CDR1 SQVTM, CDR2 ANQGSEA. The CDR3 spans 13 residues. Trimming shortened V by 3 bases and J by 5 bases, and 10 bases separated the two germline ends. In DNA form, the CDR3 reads TGCAGCGTTGATTTAGGCAGAACCGGGGAGCTGTTTTTT. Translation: CSVDLGRTGELFF.

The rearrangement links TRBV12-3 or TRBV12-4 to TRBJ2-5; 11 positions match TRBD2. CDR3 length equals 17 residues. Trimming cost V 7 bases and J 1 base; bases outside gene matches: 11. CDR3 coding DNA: TGTGCCAGCACTCAACAACCGGGACTAGCGGCCCAAGAGACCCAGTACTTC. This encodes CASTQQPGLAAQETQYF.

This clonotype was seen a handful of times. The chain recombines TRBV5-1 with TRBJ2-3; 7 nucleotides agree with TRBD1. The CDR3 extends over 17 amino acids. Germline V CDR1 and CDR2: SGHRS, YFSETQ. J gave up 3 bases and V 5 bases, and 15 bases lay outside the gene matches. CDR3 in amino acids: CASRRQGRIYRTDTQYF. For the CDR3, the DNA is TGCGCCAGCAGACGACAGGGCCGCATTTACAGAACAGATACGCAGTATTTT.

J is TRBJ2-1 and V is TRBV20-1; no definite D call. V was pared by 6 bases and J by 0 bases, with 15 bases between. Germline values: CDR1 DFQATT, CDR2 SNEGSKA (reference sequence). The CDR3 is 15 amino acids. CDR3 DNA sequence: TGCAGTGCCCAGCGACCGGGCCGCTCCTACAATGAGCAGTTCTTC. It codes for CSAQRPGRSYNEQFF.

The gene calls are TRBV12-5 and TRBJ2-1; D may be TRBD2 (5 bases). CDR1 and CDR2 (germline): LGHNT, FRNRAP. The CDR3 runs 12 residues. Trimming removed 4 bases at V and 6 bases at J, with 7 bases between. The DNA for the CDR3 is TGTGCTAGTGGTTCCGCGGGCAATGAGCAGTTCTTC. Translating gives CASGSAGNEQFF.

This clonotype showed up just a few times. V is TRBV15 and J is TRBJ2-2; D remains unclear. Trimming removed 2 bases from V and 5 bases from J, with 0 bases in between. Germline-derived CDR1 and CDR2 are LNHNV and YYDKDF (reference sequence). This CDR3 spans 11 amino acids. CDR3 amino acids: CATSRTGELFF. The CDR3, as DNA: TGTGCCACCAGCAGAACCGGGGAGCTGTTTTTT.

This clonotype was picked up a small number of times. The CDR3 DNA sequence: TGTGCCACCAGCAGGGACACATCCTACGAGCAGTACTTC. The encoded protein is CATSRDTSYEQYF. V gene TRBV15 combines with J gene TRBJ2-7; D is possibly TRBD1 (5 bases). V lost 3 bases, J lost 1 base, and 7 bases lay in between. This CDR3 is 13 amino acids long. Germline assignment: CDR1 LNHNV and CDR2 YYDKDF (reference sequence).

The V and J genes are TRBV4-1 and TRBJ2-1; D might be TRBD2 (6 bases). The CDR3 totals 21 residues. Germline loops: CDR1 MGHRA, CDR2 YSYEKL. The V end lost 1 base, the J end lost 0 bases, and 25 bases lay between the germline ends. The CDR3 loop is CASSQGIRDSWGGFSYNEQFF. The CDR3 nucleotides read TGCGCCAGCAGCCAAGGAATCAGGGACTCTTGGGGCGGGTTCTCCTACAATGAGCAGTTCTTC.

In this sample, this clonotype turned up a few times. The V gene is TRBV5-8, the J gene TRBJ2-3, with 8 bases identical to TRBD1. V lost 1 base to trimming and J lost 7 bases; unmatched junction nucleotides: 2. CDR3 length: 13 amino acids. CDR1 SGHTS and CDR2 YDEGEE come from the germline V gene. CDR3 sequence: CASSLQGAHTQYF. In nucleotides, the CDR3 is TGTGCCAGCAGCTTGCAGGGGGCCCATACGCAGTATTTT.

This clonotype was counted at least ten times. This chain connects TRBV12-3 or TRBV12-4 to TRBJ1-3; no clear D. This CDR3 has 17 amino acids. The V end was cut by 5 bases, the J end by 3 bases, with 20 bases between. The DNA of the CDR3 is TGTGCCAGCAGTCCGATAGGGAGTAGGGTCTTTGGAAACACCATATATTTT. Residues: CASSPIGSRVFGNTIYF.

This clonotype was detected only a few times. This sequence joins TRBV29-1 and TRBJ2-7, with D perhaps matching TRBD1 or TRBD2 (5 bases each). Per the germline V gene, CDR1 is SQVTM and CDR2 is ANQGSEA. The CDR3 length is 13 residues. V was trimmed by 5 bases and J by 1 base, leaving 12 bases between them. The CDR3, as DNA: TGCAGCGTTCGGATCAGGGAGTCCTACGAGCAGTACTTC. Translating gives CSVRIRESYEQYF.

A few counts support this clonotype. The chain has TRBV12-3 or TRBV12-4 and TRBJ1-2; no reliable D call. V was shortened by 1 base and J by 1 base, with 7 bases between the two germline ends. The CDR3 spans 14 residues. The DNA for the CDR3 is TGTGCCAGCAGTTTAGGCCGGTTTAACTATGGCTACACCTTC. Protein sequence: CASSLGRFNYGYTF.

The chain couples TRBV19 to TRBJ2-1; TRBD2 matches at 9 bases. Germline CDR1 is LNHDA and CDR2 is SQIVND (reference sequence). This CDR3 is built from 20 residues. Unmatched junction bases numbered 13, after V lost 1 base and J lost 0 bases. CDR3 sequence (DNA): TGTGCCAGTAGTATAGGTGGTAGCGGGAGACGCCCGAGCTCCTACAATGAGCAGTTCTTC. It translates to CASSIGGSGRRPSSYNEQFF. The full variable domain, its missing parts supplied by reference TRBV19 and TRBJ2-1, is DGGITQSPKYLFRKEGQNVTLSCEQNLNHDAMYWYRQDPGQGLRLIYYSQIVNDFQKGDIAEGYSVSREKKESFPLTVTSAQKNPTAFYLCASSIGGSGRRPSSYNEQFFGPGTRLTVL.

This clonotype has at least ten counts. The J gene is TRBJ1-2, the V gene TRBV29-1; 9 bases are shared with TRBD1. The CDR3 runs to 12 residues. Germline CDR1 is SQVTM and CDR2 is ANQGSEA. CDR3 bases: TGCATCTCACAGGGGGCCACGGGAGGCTACACCTTC. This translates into CISQGATGGYTF.

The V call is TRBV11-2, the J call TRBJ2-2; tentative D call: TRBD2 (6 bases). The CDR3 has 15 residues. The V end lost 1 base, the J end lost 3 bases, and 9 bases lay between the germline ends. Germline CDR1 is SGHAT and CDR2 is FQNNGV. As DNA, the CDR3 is TGTGCCAGCAGCTTAGTCGGGGGTCACACCGGGGAGCTGTTTTTT. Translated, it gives CASSLVGGHTGELFF.

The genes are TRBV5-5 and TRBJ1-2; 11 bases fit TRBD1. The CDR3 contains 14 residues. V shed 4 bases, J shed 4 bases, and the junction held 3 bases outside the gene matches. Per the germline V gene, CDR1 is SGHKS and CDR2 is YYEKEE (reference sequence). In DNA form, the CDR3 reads TGTGCCAGCAGCAACGGGACAGGGGGCTATGGCTACACCTTC. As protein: CASSNGTGGYGYTF.